This TCR beta chain stems from a study of regulatory T cells in long-lasting Graves disease. Trimming stripped 5 bases from V and 5 bases from J, with 10 bases between. CDR3 length equals 13 residues. CDR1 is SGHNT, CDR2 YENEEA, per germline. Investigators prepared the TCR beta libraries by applying iRepertoire HTBI primers and Arm-PCR of CDR3 regions. TCRdb reprocessed the multiplex PCR reads with MiXCR, giving one entry per CDR3 protein. The table lists roughly 250,000 distinct CDR3 sequences, approximately 20% of them singletons. Time point described: newly diagnosed GD, antithyroid drugs for less than 3 months. PBMC RNA was the source of the TCR library. Study observations and caveats: Persistent patients shared 2,741 public clonotypes among themselves. Newly diagnosed patients shared fewer, at roughly 900.

This clonotype showed up many times. Its target is not known. The sample also formed part of further work on T cells in Graves' hyperthyroidism and ophthalmopathy.

The rearrangement joins TRBV11-3 to TRBJ2-1; no definite D call. The material was peripheral blood mononuclear cells (PBMCs), obtained at new diagnosis, from a patient treated with antithyroid drugs. The TCR comes from a woman in her thirties with Graves disease. The CDR3: CASSHYPHNEQFF. CDR3 nucleotide sequence: TGTGCCAGCAGCCACTACCCCCACAATGAGCAGTTCTTC.